Listed below are T cell receptor beta chains from one sample, sequenced in a study of cytotoxic CD8 clonotypes in ibrutinib-treated CLL. Libraries were prepared by immunoSEQ multiplex PCR; TCRdb keeps only in-frame clonotypes and omits some of them. The sample has approximately 350,000 clones, roughly 70% seen once. The material sequenced was PBMCs, taken after 36 months of ibrutinib treatment. The receptors come from a human donor with chronic lymphocytic leukemia. Each CDR3 is given with its conserved first and last residue.

cdr3_length: 14
v_call: TRBV2
cdr3_aa: CASSVVEGNSGYTF

cdr3_length: 17
v_call: TRBV5-1
cdr3_aa: CASSPGKTGGYTDTQYF

cdr3_length: 13
v_call: TRBV5-7
cdr3_aa: CASSLERGHEQYF

cdr3_length: 16
v_call: TRBV5-8
cdr3_aa: CASSLGLAFVQETQYF

cdr3_length: 16
v_call: TRBV13
cdr3_aa: CASSPGLSPNTGELFF

cdr3_length: 12
v_call: TRBV19
cdr3_aa: CASRDNSYEQYF

cdr3_length: 11
v_call: TRBV5-1
cdr3_aa: CASSLHYEQYF

cdr3_length: 14
v_call: TRBV11-2
cdr3_aa: CASRDQGYNSPLHF

cdr3_length: 12
v_call: TRBV9
cdr3_aa: CASSAMGGGQYF

cdr3_length: 19
v_call: TRBV4-2
cdr3_aa: CASSPGRGTGVGYTDTQYF

cdr3_length: 16
v_call: TRBV6-1
cdr3_aa: CASSVRTGYSNQPQHF

cdr3_length: 15
v_call: TRBV11-2
cdr3_aa: CASSEPGLSSYEQYF

cdr3_length: 12
v_call: TRBV5-4
cdr3_aa: CASLAPYNEQFF

cdr3_length: 14
v_call: TRBV29-1
cdr3_aa: CSVEDEGTSYEQYF

cdr3_length: 14
v_call: TRBV6-5
cdr3_aa: CASSYTYRGGEQYF

cdr3_length: 13
v_call: TRBV10-2
cdr3_aa: CASSEGTSAEQYF

cdr3_length: 14
v_call: TRBV7-9
cdr3_aa: CASSLSWVQETQYF

cdr3_length: 16
v_call: TRBV27
cdr3_aa: CASIRRGAGGPETQYF

cdr3_length: 15
v_call: TRBV5-1
cdr3_aa: CASSGPVRDSWEQYF

cdr3_length: 14
v_call: TRBV4-1
cdr3_aa: CASSPHSGSTEQYF

cdr3_length: 16
v_call: TRBV7-2
cdr3_aa: CASSLVSGMVTDTQYF

cdr3_length: 12
v_call: TRBV10-3
cdr3_aa: CATRGQGGKLFF

cdr3_length: 18
v_call: TRBV27
cdr3_aa: CASSGTSGGVSRSYEQYF

cdr3_length: 15
v_call: TRBV6-4
cdr3_aa: CASHATGGGYNEQFF

cdr3_length: 14
v_call: TRBV18
cdr3_aa: CASSPKTGVHEQYF